These 16 T cell receptor beta chains originate from one sample sequenced in a study of identical twins. MiXCR, applied by TCRdb to the 5' RACE reads, yields one record per CDR3 protein. The table lists fewer than 650,000 distinct CDR3 sequences, just over 7% of them singletons. The sample was also linked to a second study, of yellow fever vaccine responses in identical twins.

The sequenced sample was PBMCs. All receptors derive from a young woman in good health.

This clonotype was detected ten times or more. This chain connects TRBV28 to TRBJ2-2, with 15 bases fitting TRBD2. This CDR3 is built from 16 residues. The V gene end was trimmed by 3 bases and the J gene end by 6 bases; junction bases not matched to a gene: 2. The germline V gene has CDR1 MDHEN and CDR2 SYDVKM. The CDR3 spells CASSLWTSGGAGELFF. In DNA, the CDR3 is TGTGCCAGCAGTTTGTGGACTAGCGGGGGGGCCGGGGAGCTGTTTTTT.

The sample holds a few counts of this clonotype. V gene TRBV5-1 combines with J gene TRBJ2-3, with TRBD2 identical over 11 bases. This CDR3 is 17 amino acids long. Trimming cost V 1 base and J 2 bases; bases outside gene matches: 6. The germline V gene encodes CDR1 SGHRS and CDR2 YFSETQ. This chain's CDR3 is CASSLQPGLAVTDTQYF. In DNA form, the CDR3 reads TGCGCCAGCAGCTTGCAACCGGGACTAGCGGTCACAGATACGCAGTATTTT.

The chain recombines TRBV7-2 with TRBJ2-5, with D maybe TRBD2 (5 bases). V lost 3 bases and J lost 1, with 12 bases in between. CDR3 size: 15 residues. Germline lookup yields CDR1 SGHTA and CDR2 FQGNSA. In DNA, the CDR3 is TGTGCCAGCAGCTTCGGGGATTTTGCCCAAGAGACCCAGTACTTC. The encoded protein is CASSFGDFAQETQYF.

This clonotype was found a few times. The chain combines TRBV4-1 with TRBJ2-5; D might be TRBD2 (5 bases). Germline V gene sequence: CDR1 MGHRA, CDR2 YSYEKL. The CDR3 sequence is 13 residues long. V lost 4 bases, J lost 5 bases, and 11 bases lay in between. This chain's CDR3 is CASSPRRWETQYF. The CDR3 DNA reads TGCGCCAGCAGCCCTCGGAGGTGGGAGACCCAGTACTTC.

This clonotype was recorded a few times. J is TRBJ1-5 and V is TRBV4-1; 9 nucleotides align to TRBD1. Trimming took 2 bases from V and 1 from J; bases not matched to a gene: 18. In germline, CDR1 is MGHRA, CDR2 YSYEKL. The CDR3 spans 21 residues. The CDR3 loop is CASSQPGQGLLSGLSNQPQHF. The CDR3 bases are TGCGCCAGCAGCCAACCGGGACAGGGCCTCCTCTCGGGGTTGAGCAATCAGCCCCAGCATTTT.

The chain carries TRBV6-5 and TRBJ2-3, with 7 bases matching TRBD1. The V and J ends lost 8 bases and 4 bases, in that order; junction bases with no gene match: 12. Germline-derived CDR1 and CDR2 are MNHEY and SVGAGI. This CDR3 comprises 15 residues. CDR3 in DNA: TGTGCCAGCCAGTTACTCGGTCAGGGGGCAGATACGCAGTATTTT. This codes for CASQLLGQGADTQYF.

J is TRBJ2-1 and V is TRBV19, with 10 bases that match TRBD1. Germline V CDR1 and CDR2: LNHDA, SQIVND (reference sequence). V trimming: 4 bases; J trimming: 0 bases; junction bases outside the gene matches: 3. The CDR3 is 16 residues long. CDR3 sequence: CASSTGQGSSYNEQFF. CDR3 DNA: TGTGCCAGTAGTACGGGACAGGGGAGCTCCTACAATGAGCAGTTCTTC.

This clonotype was found a few times. This chain connects TRBV27 to TRBJ2-3; TRBD1 aligns across 8 bases. Germline V gene lookup returns CDR1 MNHEY and CDR2 SMNVEV (reference sequence). With V trimmed by 6 bases and J by 2 bases, 7 bases remained unmatched. CDR3 length equals 15 residues. The CDR3: CASRRTGWNTDTQYF. The CDR3 nucleotides are TGTGCCAGCAGACGGACAGGGTGGAACACAGATACGCAGTATTTT.

This clonotype was detected a few times. V usage is TRBV11-3 and J usage is TRBJ2-7; 8 bases are a match to TRBD1. Trimming removed 3 bases from V and 7 bases from J; junction bases left unmatched: 20. The CDR3 contains 18 residues. Germline V gene sequence: CDR1 SGHNT, CDR2 YENEEA. This CDR3 is CASSLVWAPDRALLEQYF. The CDR3 DNA is TGTGCCAGCAGCTTGGTCTGGGCCCCGGACAGGGCACTTCTGGAGCAGTACTTC.

This clonotype appeared a few times. The gene calls are TRBV7-3 and TRBJ2-1; D assignment may be TRBD1 or TRBD2 (5 bases each). Trimming removed 6 bases at V and 5 bases at J, with 14 bases between. Germline CDR1 is SGHTA and CDR2 is FQGTGA. This CDR3 has 14 amino acids. The CDR3 sequence is CASRLRDPNNEQFF. The CDR3 DNA follows: TGTGCCAGCAGGCTCCGGGACCCAAACAATGAGCAGTTCTTC.

The V gene is TRBV19, the J gene TRBJ2-2, with D possibly being TRBD2 (5 bases). This CDR3 has 16 amino acids. V lost 5 bases and J 0 bases, leaving 13 bases between the germline ends. Germline values: CDR1 LNHDA, CDR2 SQIVND (reference sequence). As DNA, the CDR3 is TGTGCCAGTAGTCGGGCTAGCTCTCCGAACACCGGGGAGCTGTTTTTT. Amino acid sequence: CASSRASSPNTGELFF.

The chain has TRBV20-1 and TRBJ2-2; either TRBD1 or TRBD2 may fit D (5 bases each). V lost 6 bases to trimming and J lost 8 bases, with 22 bases between them. This CDR3 spans 15 amino acids. The germline V gene has CDR1 DFQATT and CDR2 SNEGSKA (reference sequence). CDR3 amino acids: CSASGNKGPIGELFF. The CDR3 DNA is TGCAGTGCCTCGGGGAACAAGGGGCCGATAGGGGAGCTGTTTTTT.

This clonotype has only a few counts. The rearrangement uses TRBV4-1 and TRBJ1-2, with TRBD1 identical over 7 bases. This CDR3 has 16 amino acids. The ends lost 3 bases at V and 5 bases at J; junction bases unmatched: 12. CDR1 and CDR2 (germline): MGHRA, YSYEKL. The CDR3, as DNA: TGCGCCAGCAGCCAGACAGGGAGTGGGGAGACATATGGCTACACCTTC. This sequence encodes CASSQTGSGETYGYTF.

This clonotype was picked up a small number of times. The J gene is TRBJ2-3, the V gene TRBV11-2; TRBD2 matches 9 bases. This CDR3 is built from 16 residues. Germline-derived CDR1 and CDR2 are SGHAT and FQNNGV. Trimming removed 5 bases from V and 1 base from J; junction bases left unmatched: 7. CDR3 residues: CASSAGGNFGTDTQYF. The CDR3 region has the DNA TGTGCCAGCAGCGCGGGGGGGAATTTCGGCACAGATACGCAGTATTTT.

There are a few counts of this clonotype. The rearrangement links TRBV20-1 to TRBJ1-1; D gene unclear. Germline V gene sequence: CDR1 DFQATT, CDR2 SNEGSKA (reference sequence). This CDR3 comprises 11 residues. The germline V and J ends were trimmed by 6 bases and 11 bases, with 16 bases remaining between them. The CDR3 here is CSADQVMFAFF. The CDR3 DNA reads TGCAGTGCCGATCAAGTCATGTTCGCTTTCTTT.

The sample holds a few counts of this clonotype. The chain couples TRBV19 to TRBJ1-1, with no clear D. Germline loops: CDR1 LNHDA, CDR2 SQIVND (reference sequence). V was pared by 2 bases and J by 1 base, with 5 bases between. CDR3 size: 13 residues. The CDR3 DNA sequence: TGTGCCAGTAGTATAACCAAGAACACTGAAGCTTTCTTT. Amino acids: CASSITKNTEAFF.